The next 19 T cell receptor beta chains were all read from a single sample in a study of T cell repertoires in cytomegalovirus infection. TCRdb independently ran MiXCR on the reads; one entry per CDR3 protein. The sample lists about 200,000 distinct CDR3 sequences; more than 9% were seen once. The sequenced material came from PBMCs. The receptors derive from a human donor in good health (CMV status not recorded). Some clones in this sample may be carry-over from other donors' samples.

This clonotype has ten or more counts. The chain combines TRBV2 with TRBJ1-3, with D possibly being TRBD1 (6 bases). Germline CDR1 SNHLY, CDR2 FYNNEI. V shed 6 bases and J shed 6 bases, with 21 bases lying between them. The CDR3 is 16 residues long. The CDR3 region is CASSERTGYRENTIYF. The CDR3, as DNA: TGTGCCAGCAGCGAACGTACAGGGTACCGCGAAAACACCATATATTTT.

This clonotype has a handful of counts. The CDR3 region is CASSQELGAPFLETQYF. CDR3 nucleotides: TGCGCCAGCAGCCAAGAGTTGGGGGCCCCTTTCTTGGAGACCCAGTACTTC. The chain carries TRBV4-1 and TRBJ2-5, with D maybe TRBD1 (6 bases). CDR3 length: 17 amino acids. CDR1 and CDR2 (germline): MGHRA, YSYEKL. Trimming stripped 0 bases from V and 5 bases from J, with 19 bases between.

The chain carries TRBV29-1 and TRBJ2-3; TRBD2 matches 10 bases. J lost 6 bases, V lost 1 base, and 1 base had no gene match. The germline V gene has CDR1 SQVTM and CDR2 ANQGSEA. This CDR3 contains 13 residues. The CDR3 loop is CSVEGTSGDTQYF. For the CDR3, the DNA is TGCAGCGTTGAAGGGACTAGCGGCGATACGCAGTATTTT.

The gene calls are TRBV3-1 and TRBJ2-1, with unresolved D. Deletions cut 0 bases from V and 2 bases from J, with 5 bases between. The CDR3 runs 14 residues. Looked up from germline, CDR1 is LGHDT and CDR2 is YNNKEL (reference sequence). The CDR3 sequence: CASSQERAYNEQFF. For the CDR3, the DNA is TGTGCCAGCAGCCAAGAACGGGCCTACAATGAGCAGTTCTTC.

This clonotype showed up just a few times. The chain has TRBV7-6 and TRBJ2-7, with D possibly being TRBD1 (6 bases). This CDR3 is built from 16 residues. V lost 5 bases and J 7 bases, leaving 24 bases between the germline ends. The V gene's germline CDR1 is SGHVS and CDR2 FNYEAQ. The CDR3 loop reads CASSTSSTGAGGEQYF. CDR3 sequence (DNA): TGTGCCAGCAGCACCTCCTCGACAGGTGCGGGTGGAGAGCAGTACTTC.

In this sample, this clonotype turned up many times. CDR3 loop: CASSPRQGVNVNEQFF. The CDR3 DNA follows: TGTGCCAGCAGCCCACGGCAGGGGGTTAACGTTAATGAGCAGTTCTTC. This sequence joins TRBV7-8 and TRBJ2-1; TRBD1 matches 7 bases. The germline V gene has CDR1 SGHVS and CDR2 FQNEAQ. This CDR3 spans 16 amino acids. The V gene end was trimmed by 5 bases and the J gene end by 7 bases; junction bases not matched to a gene: 14.

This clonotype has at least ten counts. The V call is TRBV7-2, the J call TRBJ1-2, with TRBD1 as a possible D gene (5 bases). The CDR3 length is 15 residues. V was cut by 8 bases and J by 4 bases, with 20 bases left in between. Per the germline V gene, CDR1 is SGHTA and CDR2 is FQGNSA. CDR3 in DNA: TGTGCCAGCGCCAACCCAGGGAGAATCGGCTATGGCTACACCTTC. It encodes CASANPGRIGYGYTF.

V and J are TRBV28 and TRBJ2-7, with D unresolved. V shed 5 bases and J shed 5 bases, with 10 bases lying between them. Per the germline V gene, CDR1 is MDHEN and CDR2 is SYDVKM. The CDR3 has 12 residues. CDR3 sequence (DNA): TGTGCCAGCAGTCCCCGGACGGACGAGCAGTACTTC. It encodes CASSPRTDEQYF.

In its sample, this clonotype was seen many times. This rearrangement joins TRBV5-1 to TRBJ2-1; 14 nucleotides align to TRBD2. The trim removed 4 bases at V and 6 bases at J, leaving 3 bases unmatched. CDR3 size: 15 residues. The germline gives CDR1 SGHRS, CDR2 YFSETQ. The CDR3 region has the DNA TGCGCCAGCAGCATTGGGACTAGCGGGGGCAATGAGCAGTTCTTC. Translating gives CASSIGTSGGNEQFF.

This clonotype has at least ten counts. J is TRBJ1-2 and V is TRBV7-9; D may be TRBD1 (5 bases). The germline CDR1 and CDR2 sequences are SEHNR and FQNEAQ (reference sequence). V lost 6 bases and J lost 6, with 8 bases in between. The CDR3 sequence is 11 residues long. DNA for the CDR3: TGTGCCAGCAGTTCAGGGAATGGCTACACCTTC. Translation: CASSSGNGYTF.

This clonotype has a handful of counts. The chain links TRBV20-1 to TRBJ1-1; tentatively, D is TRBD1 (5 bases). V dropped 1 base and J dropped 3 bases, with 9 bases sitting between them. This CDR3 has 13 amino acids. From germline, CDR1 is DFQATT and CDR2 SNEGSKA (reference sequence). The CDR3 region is CSARGPGYTEAFF. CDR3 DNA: TGCAGTGCTAGAGGTCCAGGGTACACTGAAGCTTTCTTT.

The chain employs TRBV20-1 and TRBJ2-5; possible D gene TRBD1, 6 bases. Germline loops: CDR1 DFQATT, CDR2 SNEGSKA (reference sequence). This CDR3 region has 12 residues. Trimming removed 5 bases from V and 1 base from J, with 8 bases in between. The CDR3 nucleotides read TGCAGTGCTGAGGACAGCCAAGAGACCCAGTACTTC. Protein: CSAEDSQETQYF.

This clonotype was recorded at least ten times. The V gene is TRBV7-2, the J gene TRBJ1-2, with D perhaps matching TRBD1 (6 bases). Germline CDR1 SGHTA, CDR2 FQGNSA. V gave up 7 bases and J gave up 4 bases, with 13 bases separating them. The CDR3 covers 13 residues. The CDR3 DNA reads TGTGCCAGCACCTCGACAGGATTCTATGGCTACACCTTC. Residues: CASTSTGFYGYTF.

The DNA for the CDR3 is TGTGCCAGCAGTCGGGGCGTAGGTCAGCCCCAGCATTTT. Protein: CASSRGVGQPQHF. The chain employs TRBV28 and TRBJ1-5, with a possible D match to TRBD1 (5 bases). The V and J ends lost 5 bases and 6 bases respectively, with 11 bases between them. This CDR3 is built from 13 residues. CDR1 is MDHEN and CDR2 is SYDVKM in the germline V gene. Full variable domain (rest looked up from reference TRBV28 and TRBJ1-5): DVKVTQSSRYLVKRTGEKVFLECVQDMDHENMFWYRQDPGLGLRLIYFSYDVKMKEKGDIPEGYSVSREKKERFSLILESASTNQTSMYLCASSRGVGQPQHFGDGTRLSIL.

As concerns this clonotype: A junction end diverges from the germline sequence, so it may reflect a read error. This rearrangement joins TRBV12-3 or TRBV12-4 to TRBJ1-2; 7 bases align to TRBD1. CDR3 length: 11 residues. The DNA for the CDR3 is TGTGCCAGCAAACTCGGACAGGCCTTCGCCTTC. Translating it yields CASKLGQAFAF.

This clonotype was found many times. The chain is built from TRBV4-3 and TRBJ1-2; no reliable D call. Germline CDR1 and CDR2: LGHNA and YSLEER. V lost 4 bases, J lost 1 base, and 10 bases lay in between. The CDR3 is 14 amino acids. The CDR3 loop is CASSPRVDNYGYTF. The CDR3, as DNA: TGCGCCAGCAGCCCGCGTGTTGATAACTATGGCTACACCTTC.

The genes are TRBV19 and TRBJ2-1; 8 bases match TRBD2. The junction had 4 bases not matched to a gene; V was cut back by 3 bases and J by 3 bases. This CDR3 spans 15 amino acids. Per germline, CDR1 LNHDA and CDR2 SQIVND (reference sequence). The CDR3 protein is CASSMTAGGYNEQFF. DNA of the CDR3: TGTGCCAGTAGTATGACGGCGGGGGGCTACAATGAGCAGTTCTTC.

The CDR3 nucleotides are TGTGCCAGTGAGGGACTAGCGGGAGGCGGTGAGCAGTTCTTC. Amino acid sequence: CASEGLAGGGEQFF. V gene TRBV19 combines with J gene TRBJ2-1; 15 nucleotides match TRBD2. The ends lost 8 bases at V and 9 bases at J; junction bases unmatched: 5. Germline loops: CDR1 LNHDA, CDR2 SQIVND (reference sequence). CDR3 size: 14 residues.

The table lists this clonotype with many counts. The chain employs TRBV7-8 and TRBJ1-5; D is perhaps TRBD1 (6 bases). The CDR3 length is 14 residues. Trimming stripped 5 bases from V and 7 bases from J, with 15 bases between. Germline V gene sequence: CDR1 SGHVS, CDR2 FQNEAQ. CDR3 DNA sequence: TGTGCCAGCAGCCACAGGGCCCGGGAGCAGCCCCAGCATTTT. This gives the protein CASSHRAREQPQHF.